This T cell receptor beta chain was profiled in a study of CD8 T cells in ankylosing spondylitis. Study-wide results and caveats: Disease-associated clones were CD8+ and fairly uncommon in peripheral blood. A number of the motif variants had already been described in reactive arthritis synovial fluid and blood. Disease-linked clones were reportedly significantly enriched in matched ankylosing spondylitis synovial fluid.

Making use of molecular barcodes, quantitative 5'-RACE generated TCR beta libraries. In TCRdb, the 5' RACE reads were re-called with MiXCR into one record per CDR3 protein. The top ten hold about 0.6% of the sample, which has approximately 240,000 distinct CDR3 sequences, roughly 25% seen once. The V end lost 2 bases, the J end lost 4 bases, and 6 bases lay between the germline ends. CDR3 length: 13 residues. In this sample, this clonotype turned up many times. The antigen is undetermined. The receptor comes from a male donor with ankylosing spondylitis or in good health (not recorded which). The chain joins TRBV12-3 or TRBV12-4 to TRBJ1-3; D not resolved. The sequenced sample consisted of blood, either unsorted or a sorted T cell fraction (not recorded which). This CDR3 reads CASSLRQGNTIYF. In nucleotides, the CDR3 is TGTGCCAGCAGTTTAAGGCAGGGAAACACCATATATTTT.